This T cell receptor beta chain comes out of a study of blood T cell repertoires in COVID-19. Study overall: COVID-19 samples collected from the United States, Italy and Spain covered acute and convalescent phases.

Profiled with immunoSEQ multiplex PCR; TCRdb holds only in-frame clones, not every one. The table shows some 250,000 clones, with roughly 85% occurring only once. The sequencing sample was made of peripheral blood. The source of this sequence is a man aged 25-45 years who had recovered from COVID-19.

The CDR3 loop reads CASSPPPAGELFF. The DNA for the CDR3 is TGTGCCAGCAGCCCCCCACCAGCCGGGGAGCTGTTTTTT. This rearrangement joins TRBV9 to TRBJ2-2, with D unresolved. With 4 bases removed from V and 6 bases from J, the gap between germline ends came to 10 bases. The CDR3 runs 13 residues. From germline, CDR1 is SGDLS and CDR2 YYNGEE.